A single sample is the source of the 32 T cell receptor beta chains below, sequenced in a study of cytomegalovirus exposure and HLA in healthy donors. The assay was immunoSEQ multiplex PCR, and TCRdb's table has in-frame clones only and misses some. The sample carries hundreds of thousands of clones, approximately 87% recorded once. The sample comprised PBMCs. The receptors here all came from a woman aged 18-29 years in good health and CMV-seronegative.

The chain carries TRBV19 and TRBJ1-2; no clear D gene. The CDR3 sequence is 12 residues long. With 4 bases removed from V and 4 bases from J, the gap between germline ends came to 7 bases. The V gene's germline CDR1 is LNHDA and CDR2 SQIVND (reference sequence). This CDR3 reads CASSSRSYGYTF. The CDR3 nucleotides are TGTGCCAGTAGTAGCAGAAGCTATGGCTACACCTTC.

CDR3 sequence (DNA): TGTGCCAGCAGTGGGACTAACAATCAACGCGGGACCCAGTACTTC. This sequence encodes CASSGTNNQRGTQYF. The chain combines TRBV2 with TRBJ2-5; TRBD2 is a possible D gene (6 bases). This CDR3 comprises 15 residues. Deletions cut 4 bases from V and 7 bases from J, with 19 bases between. In germline, CDR1 is SNHLY, CDR2 FYNNEI.

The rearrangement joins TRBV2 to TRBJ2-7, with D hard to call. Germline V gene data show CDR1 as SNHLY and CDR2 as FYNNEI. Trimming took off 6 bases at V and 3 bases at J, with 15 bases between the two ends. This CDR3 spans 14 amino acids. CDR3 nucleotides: TGTGCCAGCAGATTGACACTATTAGGCTACGAGCAGTACTTC. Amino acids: CASRLTLLGYEQYF.

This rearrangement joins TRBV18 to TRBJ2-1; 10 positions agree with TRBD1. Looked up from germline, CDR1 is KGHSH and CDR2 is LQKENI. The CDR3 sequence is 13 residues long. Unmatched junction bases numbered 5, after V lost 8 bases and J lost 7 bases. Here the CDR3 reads CASARQGANEQFF. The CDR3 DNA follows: TGTGCCAGCGCCAGACAGGGGGCGAATGAGCAGTTCTTC.

CDR3 residues: CGAAGMNTEAFF. In DNA, the CDR3 is TGTGGCGCGGCAGGGATGAACACTGAAGCTTTCTTT. The chain is built from TRBV7-9 and TRBJ1-1; TRBD1 is a possible D gene (5 bases). The CDR3 has 12 residues. The germline V gene has CDR1 SEHNR and CDR2 FQNEAQ (reference sequence).

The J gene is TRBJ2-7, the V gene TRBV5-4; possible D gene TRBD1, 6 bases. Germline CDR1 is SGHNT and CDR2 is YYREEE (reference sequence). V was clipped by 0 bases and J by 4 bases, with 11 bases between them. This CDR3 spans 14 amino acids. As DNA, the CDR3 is TGTGCCAGCAGCTTGGCCCCAGGGGAGTACGAGCAGTACTTC. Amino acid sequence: CASSLAPGEYEQYF.

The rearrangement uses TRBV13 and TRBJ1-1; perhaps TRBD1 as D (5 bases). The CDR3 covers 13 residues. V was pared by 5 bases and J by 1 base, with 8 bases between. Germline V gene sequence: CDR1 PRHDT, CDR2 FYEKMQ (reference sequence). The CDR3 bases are TGTGCCAGCAGCCCCAGGGAGAACACTGAAGCTTTCTTT. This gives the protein CASSPRENTEAFF. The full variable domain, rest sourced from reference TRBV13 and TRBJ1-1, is AAGVIQSPRHLIKEKRETATLKCYPIPRHDTVYWYQQGPGQDPQFLISFYEKMQSDKGSIPDRFSAQQFSDYHSELNMSSLELGDSALYFCASSPRENTEAFFGQGTRLTVV.

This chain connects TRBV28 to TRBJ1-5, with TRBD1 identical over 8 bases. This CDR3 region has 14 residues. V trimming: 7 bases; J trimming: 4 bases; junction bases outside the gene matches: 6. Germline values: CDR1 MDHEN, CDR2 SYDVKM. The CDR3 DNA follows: TGTGCCAGCAAGGTGGACAGGGCGAATCAGCCCCAGCATTTT. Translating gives CASKVDRANQPQHF.

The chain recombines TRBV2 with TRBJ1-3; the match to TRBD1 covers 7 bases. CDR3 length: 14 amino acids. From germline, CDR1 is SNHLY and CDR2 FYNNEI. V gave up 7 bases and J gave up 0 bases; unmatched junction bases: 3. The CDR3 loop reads CASKRQGSGNTIYF. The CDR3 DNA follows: TGTGCCAGCAAAAGACAGGGCTCTGGAAACACCATATATTTT.

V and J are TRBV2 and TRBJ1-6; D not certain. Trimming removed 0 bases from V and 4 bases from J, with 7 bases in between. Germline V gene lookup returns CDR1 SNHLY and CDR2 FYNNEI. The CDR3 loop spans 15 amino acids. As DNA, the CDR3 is TGTGCCAGCAGTGAAGCGCTGGATTATAATTCACCCCTCCACTTT. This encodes CASSEALDYNSPLHF.

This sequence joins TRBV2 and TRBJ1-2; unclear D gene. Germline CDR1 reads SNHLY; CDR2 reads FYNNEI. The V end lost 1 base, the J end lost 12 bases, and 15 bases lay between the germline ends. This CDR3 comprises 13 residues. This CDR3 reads CASSEGAGRWDTF. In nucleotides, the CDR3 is TGTGCCAGCAGTGAAGGGGCGGGCAGATGGGACACCTTC.

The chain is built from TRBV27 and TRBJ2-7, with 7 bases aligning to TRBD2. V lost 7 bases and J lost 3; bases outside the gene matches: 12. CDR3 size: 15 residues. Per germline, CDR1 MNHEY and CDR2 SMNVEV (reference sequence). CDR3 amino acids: CASNPGGGEYYEQYF. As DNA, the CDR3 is TGTGCCAGCAACCCTGGCGGGGGAGAGTACTACGAGCAGTACTTC.

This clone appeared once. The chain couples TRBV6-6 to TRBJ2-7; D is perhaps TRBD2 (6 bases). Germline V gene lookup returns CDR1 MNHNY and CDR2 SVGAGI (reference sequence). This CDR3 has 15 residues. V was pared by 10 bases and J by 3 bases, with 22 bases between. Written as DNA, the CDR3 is TGTGCCATCAAGCGCCCCGGGGACTCCTACTACGAGCAGTACTTC. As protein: CAIKRPGDSYYEQYF.

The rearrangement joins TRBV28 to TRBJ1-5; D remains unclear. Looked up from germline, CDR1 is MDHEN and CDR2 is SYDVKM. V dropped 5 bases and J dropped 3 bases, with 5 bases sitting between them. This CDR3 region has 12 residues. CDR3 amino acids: CASSPINQPQHF. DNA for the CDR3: TGTGCCAGCAGTCCGATCAATCAGCCCCAGCATTTT.

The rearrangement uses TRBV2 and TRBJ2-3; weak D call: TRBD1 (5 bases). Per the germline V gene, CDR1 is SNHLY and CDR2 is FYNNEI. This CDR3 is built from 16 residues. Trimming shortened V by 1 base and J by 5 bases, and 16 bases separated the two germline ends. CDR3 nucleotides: TGTGCCAGCAGTGAAGTCGTTGGGGAAGGGGAAGATACGCAGTATTTT. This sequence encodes CASSEVVGEGEDTQYF.

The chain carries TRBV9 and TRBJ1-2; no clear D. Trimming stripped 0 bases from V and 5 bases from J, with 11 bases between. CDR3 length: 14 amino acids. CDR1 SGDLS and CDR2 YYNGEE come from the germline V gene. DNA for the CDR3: TGTGCCAGCAGCGTAGTGGGCGGTCTGTATGGCTACACCTTC. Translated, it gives CASSVVGGLYGYTF.

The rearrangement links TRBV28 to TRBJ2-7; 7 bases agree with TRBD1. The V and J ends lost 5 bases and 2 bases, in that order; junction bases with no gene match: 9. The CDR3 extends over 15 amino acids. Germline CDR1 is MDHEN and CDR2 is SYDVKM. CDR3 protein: CASSLEAGGTYEQYF. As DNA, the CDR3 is TGTGCCAGCAGTCTGGAGGCAGGGGGAACCTACGAGCAGTACTTC.

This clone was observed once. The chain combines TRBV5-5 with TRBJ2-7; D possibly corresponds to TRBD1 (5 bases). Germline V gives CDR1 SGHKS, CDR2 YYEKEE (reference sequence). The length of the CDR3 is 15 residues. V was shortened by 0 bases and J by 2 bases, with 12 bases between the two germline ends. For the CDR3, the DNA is TGTGCCAGCAGCTTGGCCGGACAAATTCCCTACGAGCAGTACTTC. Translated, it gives CASSLAGQIPYEQYF.

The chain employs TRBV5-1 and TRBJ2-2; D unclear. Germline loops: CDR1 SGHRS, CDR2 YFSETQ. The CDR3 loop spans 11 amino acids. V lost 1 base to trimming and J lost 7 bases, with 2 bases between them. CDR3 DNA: TGCGCCAGCAGCTTGAGCGGGGAGCTGTTTTTT. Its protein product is CASSLSGELFF.

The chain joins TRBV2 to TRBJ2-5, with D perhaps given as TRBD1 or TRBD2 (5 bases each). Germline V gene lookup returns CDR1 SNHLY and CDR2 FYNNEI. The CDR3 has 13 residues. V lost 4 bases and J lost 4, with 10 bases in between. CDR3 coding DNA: TGTGCCAGCAGTGGAGAGGGGCGAGAGACCCAGTACTTC. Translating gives CASSGEGRETQYF.

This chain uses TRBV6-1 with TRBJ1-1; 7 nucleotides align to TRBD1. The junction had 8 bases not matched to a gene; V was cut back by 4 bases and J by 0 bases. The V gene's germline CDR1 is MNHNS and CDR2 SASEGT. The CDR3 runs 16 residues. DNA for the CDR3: TGTGCCAGCAGTGGACAGGGAGGTATTTTGAACACTGAAGCTTTCTTT. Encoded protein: CASSGQGGILNTEAFF.

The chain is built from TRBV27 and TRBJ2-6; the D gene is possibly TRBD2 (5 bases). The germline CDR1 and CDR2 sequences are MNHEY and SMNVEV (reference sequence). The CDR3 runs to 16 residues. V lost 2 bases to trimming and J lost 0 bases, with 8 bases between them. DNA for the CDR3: TGTGCCAGCAGTTTAACACTAGTCTCTGGGGCCAACGTCCTGACTTTC. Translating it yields CASSLTLVSGANVLTF.

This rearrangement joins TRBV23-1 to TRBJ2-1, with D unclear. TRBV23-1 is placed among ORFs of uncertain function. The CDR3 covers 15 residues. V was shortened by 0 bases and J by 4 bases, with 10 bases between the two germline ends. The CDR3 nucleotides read TGCGCCAGCAGTCAATCAGCCAGCCCTTACAATGAGCAGTTCTTC. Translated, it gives CASSQSASPYNEQFF.

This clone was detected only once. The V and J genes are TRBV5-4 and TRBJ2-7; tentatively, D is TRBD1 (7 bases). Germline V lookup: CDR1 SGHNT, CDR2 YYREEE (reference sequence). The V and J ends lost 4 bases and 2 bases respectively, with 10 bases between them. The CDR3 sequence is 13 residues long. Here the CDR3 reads CASSAGQPYEQYF. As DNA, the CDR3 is TGTGCCAGCAGCGCGGGACAGCCCTACGAGCAGTACTTC.

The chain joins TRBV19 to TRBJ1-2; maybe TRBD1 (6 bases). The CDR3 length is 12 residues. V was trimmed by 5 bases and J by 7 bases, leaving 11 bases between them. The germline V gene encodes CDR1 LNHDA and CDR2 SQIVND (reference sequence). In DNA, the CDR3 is TGTGCCAGTAGTTACGGGACACCTGGCTACACCTTC. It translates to CASSYGTPGYTF.

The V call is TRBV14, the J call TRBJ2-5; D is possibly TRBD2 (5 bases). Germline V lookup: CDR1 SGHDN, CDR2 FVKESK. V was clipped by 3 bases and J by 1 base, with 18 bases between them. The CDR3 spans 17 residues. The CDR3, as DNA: TGTGCCAGCAGCCAGAGACACGGGAAGATAGGCCAAGAGACCCAGTACTTC. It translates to CASSQRHGKIGQETQYF.

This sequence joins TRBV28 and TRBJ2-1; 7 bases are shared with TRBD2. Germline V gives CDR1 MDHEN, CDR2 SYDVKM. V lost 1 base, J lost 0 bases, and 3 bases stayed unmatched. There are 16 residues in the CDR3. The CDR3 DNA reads TGTGCCAGCAGTTTATCGGCTAGCGGCTCCTACAATGAGCAGTTCTTC. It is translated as CASSLSASGSYNEQFF.

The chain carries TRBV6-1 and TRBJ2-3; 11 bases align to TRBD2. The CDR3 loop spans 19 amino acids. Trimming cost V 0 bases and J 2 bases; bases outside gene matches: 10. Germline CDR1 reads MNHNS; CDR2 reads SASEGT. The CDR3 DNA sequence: TGTGCCAGCAGTGAAGCGATCCTCCTAGCGGGAGGATCCACAGATACGCAGTATTTT. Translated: CASSEAILLAGGSTDTQYF.

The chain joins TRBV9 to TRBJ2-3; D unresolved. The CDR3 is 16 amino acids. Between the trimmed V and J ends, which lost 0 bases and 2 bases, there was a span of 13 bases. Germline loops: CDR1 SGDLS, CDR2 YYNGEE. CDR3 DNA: TGTGCCAGCAGCGTAGGACTTTTGGGAAACACAGATACGCAGTATTTT. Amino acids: CASSVGLLGNTDTQYF.

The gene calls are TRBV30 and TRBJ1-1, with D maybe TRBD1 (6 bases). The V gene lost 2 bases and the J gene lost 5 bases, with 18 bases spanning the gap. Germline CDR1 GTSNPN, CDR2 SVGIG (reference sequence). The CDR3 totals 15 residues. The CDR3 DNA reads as TGTGCCTGGAGTCCAACCTTCAGGGGAAGGACTGAAGCTTTCTTT. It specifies CAWSPTFRGRTEAFF.

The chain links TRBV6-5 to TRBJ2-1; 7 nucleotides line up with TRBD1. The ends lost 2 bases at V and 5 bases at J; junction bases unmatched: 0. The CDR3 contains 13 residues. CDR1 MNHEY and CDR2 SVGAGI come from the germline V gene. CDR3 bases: TGTGCCAGCAGTTACACAGGGGACAATGAGCAGTTCTTC. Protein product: CASSYTGDNEQFF.

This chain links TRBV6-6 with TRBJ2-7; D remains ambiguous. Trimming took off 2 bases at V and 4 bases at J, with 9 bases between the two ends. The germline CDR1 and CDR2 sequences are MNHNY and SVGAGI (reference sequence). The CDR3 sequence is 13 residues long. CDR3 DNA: TGTGCCAGCAGTTACGGATCCGGATACGAGCAGTACTTC. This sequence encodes CASSYGSGYEQYF.